Listed below are T cell receptor beta chains from one sample, sequenced in a study of Graves' ophthalmopathy and Graves' hyperthyroidism. From the multiplex PCR reads, TCRdb called clonotypes with MiXCR, one entry per CDR3 protein. The data contain 400,000 or so distinct CDR3 sequences, about a sixth of them singletons. Sequencing was done on a sample of peripheral blood. The receptors here all came from an adult woman with stable Graves' hyperthyroidism. The CDR3 runs from the conserved cysteine through the conserved F or W. D genes are given only for firm matches. A clone size is listed for some rows: how often the clone was seen (once, few, many), or a class if it is expanded.

d_gene: -; abundance: -; v_gene: TRBV12-3/TRBV12-4; j_gene: TRBJ1-2; CDR3nt: TGTGCCATCAGGGGAGATGGCTACACCTTC; CDR3aa: CAIRGDGYTF
d_gene: TRBD1; abundance: many; v_gene: TRBV2; j_gene: TRBJ2-7; CDR3nt: TGTGCCAGCTGGGGAGCAGGGGGATACTCCTACGAGCAGTACTTC; CDR3aa: CASWGAGGYSYEQYF
d_gene: -; abundance: -; v_gene: TRBV28; j_gene: TRBJ1-2; CDR3nt: TGTGCCAGCAGACATGAATATGGCTACACCTTC; CDR3aa: CASRHEYGYTF
d_gene: -; abundance: -; v_gene: TRBV5-1; j_gene: TRBJ2-7; CDR3nt: TGCGCCAGCAGCTTCAGGGAGGGGGTCGAGCAGTACTTC; CDR3aa: CASSFREGVEQYF
d_gene: TRBD1; abundance: many; v_gene: TRBV12-3/TRBV12-4; j_gene: TRBJ2-7; CDR3nt: TGTGCCAGCAGCGTAACCGGGACAGGGGAATACGAGCAGTACTTC; CDR3aa: CASSVTGTGEYEQYF
d_gene: -; abundance: few; v_gene: TRBV14; j_gene: TRBJ2-5; CDR3nt: TGTGCCAGCAGCCAAGCAGGGGACGGGACCCAGTACTTC; CDR3aa: CASSQAGDGTQYF
d_gene: TRBD1; abundance: many; v_gene: TRBV12-3/TRBV12-4; j_gene: TRBJ2-5; CDR3nt: TGTGCCAGCCAGGGGGCGGCCCCAAAAGAGACCCAGTACTTC; CDR3aa: CASQGAAPKETQYF
d_gene: TRBD1; abundance: few; v_gene: TRBV12-3/TRBV12-4; j_gene: TRBJ2-3; CDR3nt: TGTGCCAGCAGTTCAATAGACAGGGTTGGAGATACGCAGTATTTT; CDR3aa: CASSSIDRVGDTQYF
d_gene: -; abundance: few; v_gene: TRBV27; j_gene: TRBJ1-1; CDR3nt: TGTGCCAGCAGGGTGGGCCTTGGGGCTACTGAAGCTTTCTTT; CDR3aa: CASRVGLGATEAFF
d_gene: -; abundance: many; v_gene: TRBV4-1; j_gene: TRBJ2-4; CDR3nt: TGCGCCAGCAGCCGAGGGACGACCAAAAACATTCAGTACTTC; CDR3aa: CASSRGTTKNIQYF
d_gene: -; abundance: many; v_gene: TRBV27; j_gene: TRBJ1-2; CDR3nt: TGTGCCAGCAGTTTTTTGCAGGGCGGTGGCTACACCTTC; CDR3aa: CASSFLQGGGYTF
d_gene: -; abundance: many; v_gene: TRBV27; j_gene: TRBJ2-5; CDR3nt: TGTGCCAGCAGCTCATCCGGTGGGACCCAGTACTTC; CDR3aa: CASSSSGGTQYF
d_gene: -; abundance: many; v_gene: TRBV12-3/TRBV12-4; j_gene: TRBJ2-4; CDR3nt: TGTGCCAGCAGTTTAGCAAAGCTAGCCAAAAACATTCAGTACTTC; CDR3aa: CASSLAKLAKNIQYF
d_gene: TRBD1; abundance: many; v_gene: TRBV30; j_gene: TRBJ2-7; CDR3nt: TGTGCCTGGAGTGTTGACAGGGGCCCCTACGAGCAGTACTTC; CDR3aa: CAWSVDRGPYEQYF
d_gene: TRBD1; abundance: many; v_gene: TRBV12-3/TRBV12-4; j_gene: TRBJ2-5; CDR3nt: TGTGCCAGCAGCGGGACAGCCTTCGGGACCCAGTACTTC; CDR3aa: CASSGTAFGTQYF
d_gene: TRBD2; abundance: many; v_gene: TRBV20-1; j_gene: TRBJ2-5; CDR3nt: TGCAGTGCTAGGCGTCTAGCGGGAGGGGAGGAAAGAGAGACCCAGTACTTC; CDR3aa: CSARRLAGGEERETQYF
d_gene: -; abundance: many; v_gene: TRBV20-1; j_gene: TRBJ1-1; CDR3nt: TGCAGTGCTAAGACAGGACCCCTGGCCGCTTTCTTT; CDR3aa: CSAKTGPLAAFF
d_gene: -; abundance: many; v_gene: TRBV10-3; j_gene: TRBJ2-7; CDR3nt: TGTGCCATCACCAAACCCGACTACGAGCAGTACTTC; CDR3aa: CAITKPDYEQYF
d_gene: TRBD1; abundance: many; v_gene: TRBV30; j_gene: TRBJ2-7; CDR3nt: TGTGCCGCAACCCGGGACAGGGTCTACGAGCAGTACTTC; CDR3aa: CAATRDRVYEQYF
d_gene: -; abundance: many; v_gene: TRBV19; j_gene: TRBJ1-1; CDR3nt: TGTGCCAGTAGTATCCTTGAGGGCTGGAACACTGAAGCTTTCTTT; CDR3aa: CASSILEGWNTEAFF
d_gene: -; abundance: -; v_gene: TRBV9; j_gene: TRBJ2-5; CDR3nt: TGTGCCAGCAGCGTGAGGGGGGAAGAGGAGACCCAGTACTTC; CDR3aa: CASSVRGEEETQYF
d_gene: -; abundance: many; v_gene: TRBV9; j_gene: TRBJ1-5; CDR3nt: TGTGCCAGCAGCCCCCGGGACCACGGTCAGCCCCAGCATTTT; CDR3aa: CASSPRDHGQPQHF
d_gene: -; abundance: -; v_gene: TRBV2; j_gene: TRBJ2-5; CDR3nt: TGTGCCAGCAGTGATCCGCACCAAGAGACCCAGTACTTC; CDR3aa: CASSDPHQETQYF
d_gene: TRBD1; abundance: many; v_gene: TRBV2; j_gene: TRBJ1-2; CDR3nt: TGTGCCAGCAGTGAAGCCCGGAAGGGACAGGACAACTATGGCTACACCTTC; CDR3aa: CASSEARKGQDNYGYTF
d_gene: TRBD2; abundance: many; v_gene: TRBV11-1; j_gene: TRBJ2-2; CDR3nt: TGTGCCAGCAGCCCAACTAGCGGAGCGCTCACCGGGGAGCTGTTTTTT; CDR3aa: CASSPTSGALTGELFF
d_gene: -; abundance: many; v_gene: TRBV27; j_gene: TRBJ2-7; CDR3nt: TGTGCCAGCCAACACGGTCCAGGGGAAGCCTACGAGCAGTACTTC; CDR3aa: CASQHGPGEAYEQYF
d_gene: TRBD2; abundance: -; v_gene: TRBV28; j_gene: TRBJ2-7; CDR3nt: TGTGCCAGCAGCCCCGGTATAGCGGGAGATGAAGAGCAGTACTTC; CDR3aa: CASSPGIAGDEEQYF
d_gene: -; abundance: many; v_gene: TRBV30; j_gene: TRBJ2-7; CDR3nt: TGTGCCTGGAGTGTCTTCTCTCACGAGCAGTACTTC; CDR3aa: CAWSVFSHEQYF
d_gene: -; abundance: many; v_gene: TRBV6-2/TRBV6-3; j_gene: TRBJ2-2; CDR3nt: TGTGCCAGCAGTTTATATGGATCAGGAAACACCGGGGAGCTGTTTTTT; CDR3aa: CASSLYGSGNTGELFF
d_gene: TRBD2; abundance: many; v_gene: TRBV7-9; j_gene: TRBJ2-4; CDR3nt: TGTGCCAGCAGCTTTAGCGGGACCTCAGGGGCCAAAAACATTCAGTACTTC; CDR3aa: CASSFSGTSGAKNIQYF
d_gene: TRBD1; abundance: many; v_gene: TRBV6-1; j_gene: TRBJ1-1; CDR3nt: TGTGCCAGCAGTGAATTGGACAGGGGTTACACTGAAGCTTTCTTT; CDR3aa: CASSELDRGYTEAFF
d_gene: TRBD1; abundance: many; v_gene: TRBV27; j_gene: TRBJ1-2; CDR3nt: TGTGCCAGCAGTTTACACGGGACAGACTATGGCTACACCTTC; CDR3aa: CASSLHGTDYGYTF
d_gene: TRBD1; abundance: many; v_gene: TRBV18; j_gene: TRBJ2-7; CDR3nt: TGTGCCAGCTCAACGACAGGGGACGGCTACGAGCAGTACTTC; CDR3aa: CASSTTGDGYEQYF
d_gene: -; abundance: many; v_gene: TRBV19; j_gene: TRBJ1-5; CDR3nt: TGTGCCAGTAGTCCGACAAGGGACCGGAAGGACCACCAGCATTTT; CDR3aa: CASSPTRDRKDHQHF
d_gene: -; abundance: many; v_gene: TRBV20-1; j_gene: TRBJ2-7; CDR3nt: TGCAGTGCTAGAATGTGGCAAGAGCAGTACTTC; CDR3aa: CSARMWQEQYF
d_gene: -; abundance: many; v_gene: TRBV2; j_gene: TRBJ2-5; CDR3nt: TGTGCCAGCGGAGGGTACGGGGAGACCCAGTACTTC; CDR3aa: CASGGYGETQYF
d_gene: TRBD2; abundance: -; v_gene: TRBV24-1; j_gene: TRBJ2-6; CDR3nt: TGTGCCACCAGTGATGATTATAGCGGGAGCGACTCCTCTGGGGCCAACGTCCTGACTTTC; CDR3aa: CATSDDYSGSDSSGANVLTF
d_gene: -; abundance: many; v_gene: TRBV29-1; j_gene: TRBJ1-2; CDR3nt: TGCAGCGTTGAAGGTGCTGACAGGAGGAACTATGGCTACACCTTC; CDR3aa: CSVEGADRRNYGYTF
d_gene: -; abundance: -; v_gene: TRBV7-2; j_gene: TRBJ2-2; CDR3nt: TGTGCCAGCAGCTTAATCACAGTGAACACCGGGGAGCTGTTTTTT; CDR3aa: CASSLITVNTGELFF
d_gene: TRBD2; abundance: many; v_gene: TRBV10-3; j_gene: TRBJ2-7; CDR3nt: TGTGCCGTCTCCGGGACTAGCGATTACGAGCAGTACTTC; CDR3aa: CAVSGTSDYEQYF
d_gene: -; abundance: many; v_gene: TRBV12-3/TRBV12-4; j_gene: TRBJ1-2; CDR3nt: TGTGCCAGCAGAGGACAACAGGGCTTCACCTTC; CDR3aa: CASRGQQGFTF
d_gene: -; abundance: many; v_gene: TRBV6-2/TRBV6-3; j_gene: TRBJ2-7; CDR3nt: TGTGCCAGCAGCCGCCGGGAGAGATCCTACGAGCAGTACTTC; CDR3aa: CASSRRERSYEQYF
d_gene: -; abundance: many; v_gene: TRBV6-2/TRBV6-3; j_gene: TRBJ2-7; CDR3nt: TGTGCCAGCAGCACGAGCGAGGGATTCTACGAGCAGTACTTC; CDR3aa: CASSTSEGFYEQYF
d_gene: TRBD2; abundance: many; v_gene: TRBV5-1; j_gene: TRBJ2-7; CDR3nt: TGCGCCAGCAGCTTGAACAGCGGGAGGTCTTACGAGCAGTACTTC; CDR3aa: CASSLNSGRSYEQYF
d_gene: -; abundance: -; v_gene: TRBV6-1; j_gene: TRBJ1-1; CDR3nt: TGTGCCAGCAGTGAAGATTTCGGCTTGGGGGCTATGAACACTGAAGCTTTCTTT; CDR3aa: CASSEDFGLGAMNTEAFF
d_gene: -; abundance: -; v_gene: TRBV18; j_gene: TRBJ2-5; CDR3nt: TGTGCCAGCTCACCACCGTCCGCGGGTCAAGAGACCCAGTACTTC; CDR3aa: CASSPPSAGQETQYF
d_gene: -; abundance: -; v_gene: TRBV24-1; j_gene: TRBJ2-6; CDR3nt: TGTGCCACCAGTGATTGGGCCTCGAGCTCTGGGGCCAACGTCCTGACTTTC; CDR3aa: CATSDWASSSGANVLTF
d_gene: -; abundance: -; v_gene: TRBV3-1; j_gene: TRBJ2-7; CDR3nt: TGTGCCAGCAGCCTAAGAGTCGGGCGCTACGAGCAGTACTTC; CDR3aa: CASSLRVGRYEQYF
d_gene: -; abundance: many; v_gene: TRBV7-9; j_gene: TRBJ1-2; CDR3nt: TGTGCCAGCAGCTTAGTAGGGGTCAACTATGGCTACACCTTC; CDR3aa: CASSLVGVNYGYTF
d_gene: -; abundance: many; v_gene: TRBV20-1; j_gene: TRBJ2-5; CDR3nt: TGCAGTGCCGTCCCGCAAGAGACCCAGTACTTC; CDR3aa: CSAVPQETQYF